This T cell receptor beta chain emerged from a study of cytomegalovirus exposure and HLA in healthy donors. The overall study: One earlier analysis, a look at roughly 170 million T cells, found some 110 million unique TCR beta sequences. Counted in an early data release were tens of millions of unique TCRs from HLA-typed donors.

The CDR3 length is 14 residues. V gave up 2 bases and J gave up 7 bases; unmatched junction bases: 6. Germline V gene lookup returns CDR1 PRHDT and CDR2 FYEKMQ (reference sequence). Study outcomes and limitations: The study listed 150 to 200 cytomegalovirus-associated TCR beta chains.

Notes on this clone: Its antigen remains unidentified.

PCR employed 60 Vbeta and 13 Jbeta primers. Data came from immunoSEQ multiplex PCR; TCRdb stores just in-frame clones and leaves some out. This sample's clone table lists tens of thousands of clones. The rearrangement uses TRBV13 and TRBJ1-2, with 8 bases fitting TRBD1. The TCR was taken from a young man in good health and CMV-seronegative. Sequences were obtained from PBMCs. The CDR3 loop reads CASSLRTGSSGYTF. The CDR3 DNA is TGTGCCAGCAGCTTACGGACAGGGTCGTCTGGCTACACCTTC.